This TCR beta chain was identified in a study of OX40 agonist ivuxolimab in advanced cancers. Study details: Every 2 weeks, patients got intravenous ivuxolimab at one of six dose levels (0.01-10 mg/kg). Treatment received earlier with anti-PD-1, anti-PD-L1 or anti-CTLA-4 agents was allowed, and around 40% had some.

With 2 bases removed from V and 9 bases from J, the gap between germline ends came to 11 bases. Germline CDR1 and CDR2: MGHDK and SYGVNS. The CDR3 is 13 amino acids. Some clones are missing from TCRdb's copy, which holds only in-frame ones; the method was immunoSEQ multiplex PCR. The data hold 100,000 or so clones, with more than 85% observed a single time. The specimen comprised CD4+ or CD8+ T cells sorted from blood, sampled in a trial of the OX40 agonist ivuxolimab. The chain has TRBV25-1 and TRBJ2-1; TRBD2 might be the D (6 bases). The clonotype was recovered from an adult with an advanced solid tumor such as melanoma, head and neck, liver or kidney cancer. The CDR3 DNA reads TGTGCCAGCAGTGAAGGGACTCCCGGTGAGCAGTTCTTC. As protein: CASSEGTPGEQFF. The whole variable domain, filled in from reference TRBV25-1 and TRBJ2-1, reads EADIYQTPRYLVIGTGKKITLECSQTMGHDKMYWYQQDPGMELHLIHYSYGVNSTEKGDLSSESTVSRIRTEHFPLTLESARPSHTSQYLCASSEGTPGEQFFGPGTRLTVL.